The clone carrying this TCR beta chain was seen ten or more times. MiXCR was run by TCRdb on the 5' RACE reads, yielding one entry per CDR3 protein. There are about 120,000 distinct CDR3 sequences in the sample; 12% occur only once, and around a sixth lies in the top ten. This entry is derived from a study of spatial heterogeneity in lung cancer. Study context: When follow-up PBMC samples existed, they were sequenced (at a median of about two years after resection).

Time point here: blood at routine non-recurrence follow-up after resection. The study sequenced unsorted whole RNA from tumor, nontumor lung or frozen PBMC. With 2 bases clipped from V and 6 bases from J, the junction kept 12 bases outside the gene matches. CDR1 and CDR2 from the germline V gene are DFQATT and SNEGSKA (reference sequence). The CDR3 is made up of 15 amino acids. The chain couples TRBV20-1 to TRBJ2-7, with TRBD1 matching 8 bases. Sequenced material: PBMCs, taken at follow-up. This TCR derives from a male donor with early-stage non-small cell lung cancer. The CDR3 nucleotides are TGCAGTGCTAGAAAGGGACAGGCAGTATCGGGCGAGCAGTACTTC. Its translation: CSARKGQAVSGEQYF.